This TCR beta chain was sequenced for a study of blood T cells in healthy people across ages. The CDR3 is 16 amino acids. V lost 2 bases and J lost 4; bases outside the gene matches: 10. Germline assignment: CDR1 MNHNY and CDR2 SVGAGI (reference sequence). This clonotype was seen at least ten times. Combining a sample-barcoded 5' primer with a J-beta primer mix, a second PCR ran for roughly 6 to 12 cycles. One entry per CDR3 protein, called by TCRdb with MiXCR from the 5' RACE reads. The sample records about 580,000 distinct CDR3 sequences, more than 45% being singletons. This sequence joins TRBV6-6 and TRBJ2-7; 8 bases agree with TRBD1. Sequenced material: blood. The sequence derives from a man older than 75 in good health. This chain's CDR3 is CASSYTGQGSPYEQYF. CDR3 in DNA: TGTGCCAGCAGTTACACCGGACAGGGATCACCATACGAGCAGTACTTC.